These 18 T cell receptor beta chains were sequenced from one sample in a study of blood T cell repertoires in COVID-19. Assay: immunoSEQ multiplex PCR; the TCRdb copy retains only in-frame clones and omits some. This table holds about 190,000 clones, nearly 90% found once. The material sequenced was peripheral blood. The receptors shown here come from a woman aged 40 to 50 who had recovered from COVID-19.

The chain joins TRBV30 to TRBJ2-3; 12 positions agree with TRBD2. Germline CDR1 GTSNPN, CDR2 SVGIG (reference sequence). The CDR3 sequence is 19 residues long. V trimming: 5 bases; J trimming: 6 bases; junction bases outside the gene matches: 21. CDR3 bases: TGTGCCTGGTCTCTCTTCTGGGTCGGAACTAGCGGGAGGCGGGATACGCAGTATTTT. Amino acids: CAWSLFWVGTSGRRDTQYF.

This chain links TRBV6-6 with TRBJ2-5; D call uncertain. The germline V gene has CDR1 MNHNY and CDR2 SVGAGI (reference sequence). This CDR3 has 14 residues. V lost 0 bases and J lost 2, with 7 bases in between. CDR3 loop: CASSYSKRQETQYF. CDR3 bases: TGTGCCAGCAGTTACTCGAAGAGACAAGAGACCCAGTACTTC.

V and J are TRBV6-5 and TRBJ2-1; D is ambiguous. V was pared by 4 bases and J by 4 bases, with 11 bases between. CDR1 is MNHEY, CDR2 SVGAGI, per germline. The CDR3 consists of 14 residues. The DNA of the CDR3 is TGTGCCAGCAGTTCGAGCTATAAATACAATGAGCAGTTCTTC. It codes for CASSSSYKYNEQFF.

The chain joins TRBV6-2 or TRBV6-3 to TRBJ2-1, with 7 nucleotides matching TRBD2. Germline values: CDR1 MNHEY, CDR2 SVGEGT. The CDR3 has 18 residues. V was pared by 0 bases and J by 13 bases, with 21 bases of the junction left unmatched. CDR3 residues: CASSYSYRGSEDPLNQFF. The CDR3 DNA reads TGTGCCAGCAGTTACTCCTATCGCGGGAGCGAAGACCCCTTGAATCAGTTCTTC.

The V and J genes are TRBV6-5 and TRBJ2-7; perhaps TRBD2 as D (5 bases). Deletions cut 2 bases from V and 5 bases from J, with 19 bases between. The CDR3 covers 16 residues. Germline CDR1 MNHEY, CDR2 SVGAGI. DNA of the CDR3: TGTGCCAGCAGTTACACTAGTCGGGGATTAGGAGACGAGCAGTACTTC. Protein sequence: CASSYTSRGLGDEQYF.

The rearrangement joins TRBV5-5 to TRBJ1-1, with unresolved D. This CDR3 spans 14 amino acids. Germline lookup yields CDR1 SGHKS and CDR2 YYEKEE (reference sequence). The V and J ends lost 2 bases and 0 bases respectively, with 8 bases between them. This CDR3 reads CASSFQIMNTEAFF. Here the CDR3 DNA reads TGTGCCAGCAGCTTTCAGATTATGAACACTGAAGCTTTCTTT.

The table lists this clone with a count of one. The chain employs TRBV7-6 and TRBJ2-7; 7 positions agree with TRBD2. The CDR3 totals 16 residues. V shed 3 bases and J 0 bases; nucleotides not matched to a gene: 8. CDR1 and CDR2 (germline): SGHVS, FNYEAQ. The CDR3 loop is CASSLLPAGNSYEQYF. The CDR3 DNA reads as TGTGCCAGCAGCTTGCTCCCAGCGGGGAACTCCTACGAGCAGTACTTC.

The rearrangement links TRBV14 to TRBJ2-1; weak D call: TRBD1 (6 bases). The ends were cut back, 1 base at V and 10 bases at J, with 20 bases in the middle. Germline CDR1 SGHDN, CDR2 FVKESK. The CDR3 consists of 16 residues. The chain's CDR3 is CASSQVWVQGFREQFF. In nucleotides, the CDR3 is TGTGCCAGCAGCCAAGTATGGGTCCAGGGGTTTAGGGAGCAGTTCTTC.

This chain joins TRBV2 and TRBJ1-2; TRBD1 might be the D (5 bases). V was cut by 2 bases and J by 3 bases, with 13 bases left in between. Germline V CDR1 and CDR2: SNHLY, FYNNEI. This CDR3 region has 15 residues. CDR3 nucleotide sequence: TGTGCCAGCAGTGAACAGCAGGGCATGTACTATGGCTACACCTTC. It specifies CASSEQQGMYYGYTF.

The chain couples TRBV7-2 to TRBJ1-6, with a weak D call TRBD1 (5 bases). CDR3 length equals 14 residues. CDR1 SGHTA and CDR2 FQGNSA come from the germline V gene. V was pared by 6 bases and J by 1 base, with 7 bases between. The CDR3 is CASRPGSYNSPLHF. The CDR3 nucleotides are TGTGCCAGCAGGCCAGGGTCCTATAATTCACCCCTCCACTTT.

The CDR3 here is CASSFYGGNGYEQYF. In DNA form, the CDR3 reads TGTGCCAGCAGTTTTTACGGGGGTAACGGGTACGAGCAGTACTTC. V usage is TRBV27 and J usage is TRBJ2-7, with D tentatively TRBD2 (6 bases). V lost 3 bases and J 4 bases, leaving 16 bases between the germline ends. Germline values: CDR1 MNHEY, CDR2 SMNVEV (reference sequence). The CDR3 totals 15 residues.

V gene TRBV7-9 combines with J gene TRBJ1-6; D is possibly TRBD1 (6 bases). Deletions cut 3 bases from V and 8 bases from J, with 11 bases between. This CDR3 is 14 amino acids long. The germline CDR1 and CDR2 sequences are SEHNR and FQNEAQ (reference sequence). CDR3 loop: CASSLGRGDSPLHF. In nucleotides, the CDR3 is TGTGCCAGCAGCTTGGGGAGGGGGGATTCACCCCTCCACTTT.

Only one count was recorded for this clone. This chain uses TRBV5-5 with TRBJ2-7; TRBD2 matches at 7 bases. Trimming cost V 4 bases and J 0 bases; bases outside gene matches: 7. Germline loops: CDR1 SGHKS, CDR2 YYEKEE (reference sequence). The CDR3 totals 15 residues. The DNA for the CDR3 is TGTGCCAGCAGCCTTGTTGGCGGGAGCTCCTACGAGCAGTACTTC. It codes for CASSLVGGSSYEQYF.

The chain has TRBV7-2 and TRBJ2-1, with D possibly matching TRBD2 (5 bases). Trimming took off 2 bases at V and 6 bases at J, with 8 bases between the two ends. There are 13 residues in the CDR3. CDR1 SGHTA and CDR2 FQGNSA come from the germline V gene. The CDR3 loop reads CASSLSGLNEQFF. Written as DNA, the CDR3 is TGTGCCAGCAGCTTAAGTGGACTCAATGAGCAGTTCTTC.

This clone turned up a few times. J is TRBJ2-7 and V is TRBV3-1 (or the pseudogene TRBV3-2); 9 bases are a match to TRBD2. Germline assignment: CDR1 LGHDT and CDR2 YNNKEL (reference sequence). CDR3 length: 15 amino acids. J gave up 4 bases and V 4 bases, and 8 bases lay outside the gene matches. The CDR3 loop reads CASSPPSGRTYEQYF. The CDR3 DNA is TGTGCCAGCAGCCCCCCCAGCGGGAGGACATACGAGCAGTACTTC.

J is TRBJ1-5 and V is TRBV19, with a weak D call TRBD1 (5 bases). CDR3 size: 16 residues. CDR1 and CDR2 (germline): LNHDA, SQIVND (reference sequence). The V end was cut by 3 bases, the J end by 5 bases, with 17 bases between. CDR3 sequence: CASSIYRTLLHQPQHF. As DNA, the CDR3 is TGTGCCAGTAGTATCTACCGGACACTCCTTCATCAGCCCCAGCATTTT.

The chain has TRBV29-1 and TRBJ2-1, with 13 positions matching TRBD2. In germline, CDR1 is SQVTM, CDR2 ANQGSEA. V trimming: 7 bases; J trimming: 9 bases; junction bases outside the gene matches: 9. The CDR3 covers 14 residues. This chain's CDR3 is CSGGLAGVSAEQFF. The CDR3 DNA sequence: TGCAGCGGTGGACTAGCGGGGGTCTCAGCTGAGCAGTTCTTC.

V is TRBV5-4 and J is TRBJ2-1; 12 bases agree with TRBD2. The CDR3 contains 17 residues. Germline CDR1 reads SGHNT; CDR2 reads YYREEE (reference sequence). The V and J ends lost 0 bases and 2 bases, in that order; junction bases with no gene match: 3. The CDR3 DNA reads TGTGCCAGCAGCTTGGGGTGGACTAGCGGGGCCTACAATGAGCAGTTCTTC. Amino acid sequence: CASSLGWTSGAYNEQFF.